This T cell receptor beta chain was observed in a study of blood T cell repertoires in COVID-19. Produced via immunoSEQ multiplex PCR; TCRdb's table is partial and in-frame only. The sample has 200,000 to 300,000 clones; approximately 86% are singletons. CDR1 and CDR2 from the germline V gene are LNHDA and SQIVND (reference sequence). Trimming stripped 5 bases from V and 5 bases from J, with 19 bases between. The CDR3 contains 16 residues. This clone was observed a few times. The rearrangement joins TRBV19 to TRBJ1-5; weak D call: TRBD1 (6 bases). This sequence was found in a man aged 80 or over with acute or convalescent COVID-19. Specimen: peripheral blood. This chain's CDR3 is CASSSFNRDMDQPQHF. CDR3 nucleotides: TGTGCCAGTAGTTCTTTCAACCGGGACATGGATCAGCCCCAGCATTTT.